The rows below give T cell receptor beta chains drawn from one sample of a study of siplizumab effects on memory and regulatory T cells. Libraries were prepared by immunoSEQ multiplex PCR; TCRdb keeps only in-frame clonotypes and omits some of them. The sample yields tens of thousands of clones, approximately 86% seen once. Sequencing was done on a sample of Tregs sorted from blood. The origin of the receptors is a human donor in good health. The CDR3 runs from the conserved cysteine through the conserved F or W. Clone sizes are given selectively: once, few, many, or a class where the clone is expanded.

TRBJ2-3 | . | TRBV5-1 | CASSLQAYGETQYF
TRBJ1-1 | . | TRBV6-5 | CASSYSRTIGAFF
TRBJ1-1 | . | TRBV18 | CASSPDLDSEAFF
TRBJ2-7 | few | TRBV28 | CASTSWRSYEQYF
TRBJ1-3 | . | TRBV2 | CASSEVGNTIYF
TRBJ2-5 | . | TRBV30 | CAWSVGQSQETQYF
TRBJ1-4 | . | TRBV18 | CASSPDVTRDRFF
TRBJ1-2 | . | TRBV5-1 | CASSLGTGSNYGYTF
TRBJ2-2 | . | TRBV5-1 | CASSNPGRQNTGELFF
TRBJ2-5 | . | TRBV5-6 | CASSPWARPDSQETQYF
TRBJ1-2 | . | TRBV4-1 | CASSQAPPTGAYGTF
TRBJ2-3 | . | TRBV6-6 | CASRPPLADTQYF
TRBJ1-2 | . | TRBV27 | CASATYGQLGGYTF
TRBJ2-7 | . | TRBV23-1 | CASSQSTGSRVGEQYF
TRBJ2-7 | once | TRBV27 | CASSLEGGPQYEQYF
TRBJ1-1 | . | TRBV10-3 | CAISEPTGRSTEAFF
TRBJ2-2 | . | TRBV6-6 | CASRTGAGELFF
TRBJ2-1 | once | TRBV19 | CASSFPPGLAGGRSYNEQFF
TRBJ2-3 | . | TRBV5-6 | CASSLGGQGTDTQYF
TRBJ2-3 | . | TRBV28 | CALRGGTTDTQYF
TRBJ2-3 | . | TRBV6-6 | CASSPSRLVDTQYF